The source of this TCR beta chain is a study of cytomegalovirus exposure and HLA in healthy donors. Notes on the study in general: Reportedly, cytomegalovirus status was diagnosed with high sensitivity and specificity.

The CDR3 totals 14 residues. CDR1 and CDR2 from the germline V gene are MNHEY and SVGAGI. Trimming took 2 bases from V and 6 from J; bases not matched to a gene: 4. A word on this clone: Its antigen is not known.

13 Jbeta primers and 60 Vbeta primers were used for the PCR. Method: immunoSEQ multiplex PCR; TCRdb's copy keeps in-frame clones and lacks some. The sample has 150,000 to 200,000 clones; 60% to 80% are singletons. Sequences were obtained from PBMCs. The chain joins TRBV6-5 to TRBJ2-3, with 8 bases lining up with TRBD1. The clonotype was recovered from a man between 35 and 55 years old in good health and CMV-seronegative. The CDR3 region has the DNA TGTGCCAGCAGTTACCAGAACAGGGGGGATACGCAGTATTTT. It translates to CASSYQNRGDTQYF.